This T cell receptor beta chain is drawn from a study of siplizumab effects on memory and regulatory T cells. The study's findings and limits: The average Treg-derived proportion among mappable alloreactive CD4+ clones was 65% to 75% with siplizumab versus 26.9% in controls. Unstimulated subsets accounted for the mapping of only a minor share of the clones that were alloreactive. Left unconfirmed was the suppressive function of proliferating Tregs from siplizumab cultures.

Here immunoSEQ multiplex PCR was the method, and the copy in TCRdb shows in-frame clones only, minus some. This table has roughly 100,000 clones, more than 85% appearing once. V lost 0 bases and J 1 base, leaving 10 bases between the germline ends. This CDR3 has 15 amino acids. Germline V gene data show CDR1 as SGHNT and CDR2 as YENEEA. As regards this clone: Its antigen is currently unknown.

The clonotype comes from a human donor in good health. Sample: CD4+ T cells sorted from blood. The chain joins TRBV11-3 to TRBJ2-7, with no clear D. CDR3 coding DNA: TGTGCCAGCAGCTTAGATCTAAGGCCTTCCTACGAGCAGTACTTC. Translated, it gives CASSLDLRPSYEQYF.